Presented here are 21 T cell receptor beta chains from one specimen sequenced in a study of response to subunit inactivated influenza vaccine (dated by TCRdb to between 2017 and 2018). The method behind the library was RT-PCR. The listed sequencing device is Illumina HiSeq 2500. TCRdb cleaned the public reads at Q25 with fastp, built clones with MiXCR and kept in-frame beta chains. All rows with the same CDR3 protein become a single entry with the most common DNA and genes. In all, the sample holds hundreds of thousands of distinct CDR3 sequences, and 7.6% of those were seen once. The top ten clonotypes cover 10% to 15% of the sample. The input for sequencing was PBMCs from blood, taken 23 months after vaccination. These receptors came from a man between 50 and 75 years old who received an inactivated influenza vaccine. Donor details come from another sample of the same person, matched by shared clones.

This clonotype was counted at least ten times. The V call is TRBV5-6, the J call TRBJ1-1, with 9 bases matching TRBD1. This CDR3 spans 17 amino acids. Trimming cost V 3 bases and J 4 bases; bases outside gene matches: 13. Germline lookup yields CDR1 SGHDT and CDR2 YYEEEE. CDR3 sequence (DNA): TGTGCCAGCAGCTATGAACCCGGGACAGGGTATAGCACTGAAGCTTTCTTT. This codes for CASSYEPGTGYSTEAFF.

This clonotype was recorded many times. The V gene is TRBV7-9, the J gene TRBJ2-5, with 9 bases lining up with TRBD1. This CDR3 contains 15 residues. Germline CDR1 reads SEHNR; CDR2 reads FQNEAQ (reference sequence). V lost 3 bases and J lost 6; bases outside the gene matches: 8. The CDR3 DNA reads as TGTGCCAGCAGCTTTACCGGGACAGGGTTTCAGACCCAGTACTTC. Its translation: CASSFTGTGFQTQYF.

V gene TRBV20-1 combines with J gene TRBJ2-7, with D unresolved. The CDR3 loop spans 12 amino acids. The V gene's germline CDR1 is DFQATT and CDR2 SNEGSKA (reference sequence). V was shortened by 4 bases and J by 4 bases, with 11 bases between the two germline ends. CDR3 in amino acids: CSATPVLYEQYF. In nucleotides, the CDR3 is TGCAGTGCTACCCCCGTGTTGTACGAGCAGTACTTC.

To note about this clonotype: At one end the junction does not follow the germline gene, possibly because of a read error. V usage is TRBV12-3 or TRBV12-4 and J usage is TRBJ2-5, with 7 bases matching TRBD1. This CDR3 spans 11 amino acids. The DNA of the CDR3 is TGTGCCAGCAGTTCCACAGGGGCCCAGGACTTC. Translated: CASSSTGAQDF.

At least ten counts were recorded for this clonotype. This chain connects TRBV7-9 to TRBJ2-5; 8 bases match TRBD2. The V gene's germline CDR1 is SEHNR and CDR2 FQNEAQ (reference sequence). The V segment lost 1 base and the J segment 4 bases; nucleotides outside the gene matches: 5. There are 15 residues in the CDR3. The CDR3 nucleotides read TGTGCCAGCAGCTTAGGACTAGCGAGTGGAGAGACCCAGTACTTC. This translates into CASSLGLASGETQYF. Supplemented by reference TRBV7-9 and TRBJ2-5, the full variable domain reads DTGVSQNPRHKITKRGQNVTFRCDPISEHNRLYWYRQTLGQGPEFLTYFQNEAQLEKSRLLSDRFSAERPKGSFSTLEIQRTEQGDSAMYLCASSLGLASGETQYFGPGTRLLVL.

The chain has TRBV5-1 and TRBJ1-1; the D is unclear. The V and J ends lost 0 bases and 1 base respectively, with 10 bases between them. The CDR3 length is 15 residues. Per the germline V gene, CDR1 is SGHRS and CDR2 is YFSETQ. CDR3 protein: CASSLEPRRNTEAFF. CDR3 nucleotide sequence: TGCGCCAGCAGCTTGGAGCCCAGGAGGAACACTGAAGCTTTCTTT.

The J gene is TRBJ2-2, the V gene TRBV6-2 or TRBV6-3, with D perhaps TRBD2 (5 bases). The germline V gene encodes CDR1 MNHEY and CDR2 SVGEGT. The CDR3 is made up of 17 amino acids. Deletions cut 4 bases from V and 3 bases from J, with 18 bases between. The CDR3 loop reads CASSFPSRGPYTGELFF. The CDR3 DNA sequence: TGTGCCAGCAGTTTCCCTTCTCGAGGGCCATACACCGGGGAGCTGTTTTTT.

This clonotype was detected only a few times. The V gene is TRBV7-8, the J gene TRBJ2-2; D ambiguous. The CDR3 runs to 16 residues. CDR1 is SGHVS, CDR2 FQNEAQ, per germline. V dropped 6 bases and J dropped 1 base, with 15 bases sitting between them. The CDR3 protein is CASRFDRIWNTGELFF. The CDR3 bases are TGTGCCAGCAGATTCGACCGTATTTGGAACACCGGGGAGCTGTTTTTT.

This clonotype has more than one count but fewer than ten. The chain employs TRBV20-1 and TRBJ2-3, with D uncertain. Germline CDR1 DFQATT, CDR2 SNEGSKA (reference sequence). CDR3 length: 14 amino acids. The V and J ends lost 6 bases and 6 bases respectively, with 19 bases between them. The CDR3 spells CSAHTAAQVDTQYF. CDR3 sequence (DNA): TGCAGTGCGCACACTGCGGCCCAGGTGGATACGCAGTATTTT.

The chain couples TRBV6-2 or TRBV6-3 to TRBJ2-7; D is perhaps TRBD2 (6 bases). V shed 1 base and J shed 2 bases, with 9 bases lying between them. The CDR3 spans 14 residues. Germline assignment: CDR1 MNHEY and CDR2 SVGEGT. CDR3 coding DNA: TGTGCCAGCAGTTACTTTAGCGGCACCTACGAGCAGTACTTC. It yields the protein CASSYFSGTYEQYF.

There are a few counts of this clonotype. The chain employs TRBV5-1 and TRBJ2-3; unclear D gene. CDR1 and CDR2 (germline): SGHRS, YFSETQ. V lost 5 bases and J 6 bases, leaving 13 bases between the germline ends. The CDR3 has 13 amino acids. The CDR3 DNA reads as TGCGCCAGCAGTTCAAGGGCGACTGATACGCAGTATTTT. It encodes CASSSRATDTQYF.

This clonotype was observed at least ten times. This sequence joins TRBV29-1 and TRBJ2-7; TRBD2 might be the D (6 bases). The CDR3 spans 15 residues. Trimming shortened V by 7 bases and J by 3 bases, and 22 bases separated the two germline ends. Germline CDR1 reads SQVTM; CDR2 reads ANQGSEA. This CDR3 reads CSATLPEGTYYEQYF. CDR3 coding DNA: TGCAGCGCTACGCTACCTGAGGGGACTTACTACGAGCAGTACTTC.

The chain joins TRBV20-1 to TRBJ1-3, with TRBD1 matching 8 bases. The V segment lost 1 base and the J segment 0 bases; nucleotides outside the gene matches: 8. There are 17 residues in the CDR3. Germline V gene sequence: CDR1 DFQATT, CDR2 SNEGSKA (reference sequence). CDR3 coding DNA: TGCAGTGCTAGAGTAAGCGGGACAGGAACCTCTGGAAACACCATATATTTT. This translates into CSARVSGTGTSGNTIYF.

This clonotype has at least ten counts. The V and J genes are TRBV7-9 and TRBJ2-3; 7 nucleotides line up with TRBD1. The CDR3 runs 15 residues. The germline CDR1 and CDR2 sequences are SEHNR and FQNEAQ (reference sequence). Losses at the gene ends were 0 bases for V and 4 bases for J; bases not matched to a gene: 4. CDR3 loop: CASSLARGRSDTQYF. The CDR3 region has the DNA TGTGCCAGCAGCTTAGCAAGGGGGCGATCAGATACGCAGTATTTT.

This clonotype occurred many times. The chain uses TRBV7-9 and TRBJ1-2, with D possibly TRBD1 on 5 matching bases. The CDR3 covers 17 residues. The V end lost 4 bases, the J end lost 4 bases, and 22 bases lay between the germline ends. CDR1 and CDR2 from the germline V gene are SEHNR and FQNEAQ (reference sequence). CDR3 sequence reads: CASSSTGTTARGYGYTF. The CDR3 region has the DNA TGTGCCAGCAGCTCCACTGGGACCACAGCGAGAGGCTATGGCTACACCTTC.

This clonotype was observed many times. V and J are TRBV5-5 and TRBJ2-3, with D uncertain. Trimming left V 1 base short and J 4 bases short, with 4 bases between. Per germline, CDR1 SGHKS and CDR2 YYEKEE (reference sequence). The CDR3 sequence is 12 residues long. The chain's CDR3 is CASSLLPDTQYF. The CDR3 coding sequence is TGTGCCAGCAGCTTGCTGCCAGATACGCAGTATTTT.

This clonotype was observed a handful of times. The chain has TRBV21-1 and TRBJ2-2; the table names TRBD1, a call not compared with the DNA. TRBV21-1 constitutes a pseudogene. This CDR3 contains 16 residues. The CDR3 DNA reads TGTGCCAGCAGCAAAGCCGGCGCGTTGAAAACCGGGGAGCTGTTTTTT. Translated: CASSKAGALKTGELFF.

This chain uses TRBV14 with TRBJ1-1; a weak D match, TRBD1 (6 bases). The germline V gene encodes CDR1 SGHDN and CDR2 FVKESK. The CDR3 totals 15 residues. The V end lost 4 bases, the J end lost 0 bases, and 12 bases lay between the germline ends. The CDR3 nucleotides are TGTGCCAGCAGCCTCATGACAGGAATGAACACTGAAGCTTTCTTT. It translates to CASSLMTGMNTEAFF.

The sample holds many counts of this clonotype. This chain uses TRBV21-1 with TRBJ2-4; the table assigns TRBD1, which was not confirmed against the DNA. TRBV21-1 is flagged as a pseudogene. The CDR3 is 16 amino acids. CDR3 sequence: CASSKALGEAKNIQYF. The CDR3 DNA reads TGTGCCAGCAGCAAAGCGCTAGGGGAAGCCAAAAACATTCAGTACTTC.

The table lists this clonotype with a few counts. This chain links TRBV20-1 with TRBJ2-5; D gene unclear. CDR3 length: 12 amino acids. Germline V lookup: CDR1 DFQATT, CDR2 SNEGSKA (reference sequence). V gave up 4 bases and J gave up 5 bases, with 11 bases separating them. The CDR3 protein is CSANPGPETQYF. CDR3 bases: TGCAGTGCTAACCCGGGTCCCGAGACCCAGTACTTC.

The sample holds a few counts of this clonotype. This chain connects TRBV5-1 to TRBJ2-1, with no clear D. This CDR3 contains 14 residues. The V gene lost 0 bases and the J gene lost 8 bases, with 12 bases spanning the gap. From germline, CDR1 is SGHRS and CDR2 YFSETQ. Written as DNA, the CDR3 is TGCGCCAGCAGCTTGGCTGGCAGACCGGATGAGCAGTTCTTC. Amino acids: CASSLAGRPDEQFF.